These 28 T cell receptor beta chains share one sample of origin, sequenced in a study of T cell responses to AZD1222 COVID-19 vaccine. Clones were sequenced by immunoSEQ multiplex PCR, and TCRdb holds only the in-frame ones, with some missing. The repertoire holds 45,000 to 65,000 clones, with 87% as singletons. The sample here was peripheral blood, taken 28 days after the second AZD1222 dose. The receptors originated from an adult who received the AZD1222 COVID-19 vaccine.

This clone has more than one count but fewer than ten. This sequence joins TRBV5-4 and TRBJ1-1; maybe TRBD1 (5 bases). The germline V and J ends were trimmed by 0 bases and 3 bases, with 15 bases remaining between them. Germline-derived CDR1 and CDR2 are SGHNT and YYREEE (reference sequence). The CDR3 runs to 16 residues. The CDR3: CASSLAGGARDTEAFF. CDR3 nucleotides: TGTGCCAGCAGCTTGGCAGGAGGGGCTCGGGACACTGAAGCTTTCTTT.

The chain combines TRBV7-8 with TRBJ2-7; TRBD2 matches at 12 bases. Germline V gene sequence: CDR1 SGHVS, CDR2 FQNEAQ. The CDR3 runs to 17 residues. V lost 5 bases, J lost 2 bases, and 10 bases stayed unmatched. The CDR3 loop reads CASSPRLAGEVAYEQYF. The CDR3 DNA is TGTGCCAGCAGCCCCCGACTAGCGGGAGAGGTAGCCTACGAGCAGTACTTC.

The chain combines TRBV5-6 with TRBJ2-7; TRBD1 is a possible D gene (5 bases). Germline CDR1 SGHDT, CDR2 YYEEEE. The CDR3 length is 16 residues. V shed 1 base and J shed 2 bases, with 16 bases lying between them. In DNA form, the CDR3 reads TGTGCCAGCAGCTTGATTATCCAGGGTAGGGCCTACGAGCAGTACTTC. As protein: CASSLIIQGRAYEQYF. Drawing the rest from reference TRBV5-6 and TRBJ2-7, the complete variable domain is DAGVTQSPTHLIKTRGQQVTLRCSPKSGHDTVSWYQQALGQGPQFIFQYYEEEERQRGNFPDRFSGHQFPNYSSELNVNALLLGDSALYLCASSLIIQGRAYEQYFGPGTRLTVT.

This chain links TRBV5-8 with TRBJ2-7; D gene uncertain. This CDR3 region has 14 residues. Germline-derived CDR1 and CDR2 are SGHTS and YDEGEE. Trimming cost V 1 base and J 3 bases, with 11 bases left between them. The CDR3 nucleotides read TGTGCCAGCAGCTTGTATAGCCCAAACTACGAGCAGTACTTC. This gives the protein CASSLYSPNYEQYF.

The J gene is TRBJ1-6, the V gene TRBV19, with D unclear. The germline V and J ends were trimmed by 2 bases and 8 bases, with 10 bases remaining between them. The length of the CDR3 is 14 residues. Germline CDR1 reads LNHDA; CDR2 reads SQIVND (reference sequence). CDR3 sequence (DNA): TGTGCCAGTAGTATACTACAGCCCGATTCACCCCTCCACTTT. It encodes CASSILQPDSPLHF.

This clone occurred once. This sequence joins TRBV12-1 and TRBJ2-3. TRBV12-1 is a known pseudogene. The CDR3 sequence is 17 residues long. The CDR3 coding sequence is TGTGCCAGCAGCTTTGCGGCGGGACACCACCCACCAGATACGCAGTATTTT. Residues: CASSFAAGHHPPDTQYF.

The V call is TRBV7-6, the J call TRBJ2-1; D unclear. V lost 1 base and J lost 7, with 14 bases in between. This CDR3 is 15 amino acids long. CDR1 is SGHVS and CDR2 is FNYEAQ in the germline V gene. The DNA for the CDR3 is TGTGCCAGCAGCTTAGAACTTCTTACCCGAAATGAGCAGTTCTTC. As protein: CASSLELLTRNEQFF.

V usage is TRBV4-1 and J usage is TRBJ1-5; the D gene is possibly TRBD1 (5 bases). Germline values: CDR1 MGHRA, CDR2 YSYEKL. Between the trimmed V and J ends, which lost 0 bases and 7 bases, there was a span of 13 bases. The CDR3 contains 15 residues. The CDR3 sequence: CASSQEKGLGQPQHF. The CDR3, as DNA: TGCGCCAGCAGCCAAGAAAAGGGGCTAGGCCAGCCCCAGCATTTT.

The rearrangement links TRBV19 to TRBJ2-7; TRBD1 might be the D (5 bases). This CDR3 comprises 12 residues. V lost 6 bases and J lost 3, with 9 bases in between. From germline, CDR1 is LNHDA and CDR2 SQIVND (reference sequence). The CDR3 DNA reads TGTGCCAGTAGCAGGGCAGGCTACGAGCAGTACTTC. Amino acid sequence: CASSRAGYEQYF.

The chain carries TRBV6-6 and TRBJ1-3; D unresolved. V lost 6 bases to trimming and J lost 0 bases, with 12 bases between them. Germline V CDR1 and CDR2: MNHNY, SVGAGI (reference sequence). The CDR3 has 15 amino acids. CDR3 residues: CASRPDGSSGNTIYF. CDR3 DNA sequence: TGTGCCAGCAGACCCGACGGGAGCTCTGGAAACACCATATATTTT.

The genes are TRBV5-1 and TRBJ2-2, with D possibly TRBD1 on 6 matching bases. Deletions cut 0 bases from V and 1 base from J, with 13 bases between. Germline-derived CDR1 and CDR2 are SGHRS and YFSETQ. This CDR3 is 17 amino acids long. CDR3 bases: TGCGCCAGCAGCTTGGCCAGGGGTCCCGGGAACACCGGGGAGCTGTTTTTT. Residues: CASSLARGPGNTGELFF.

The J gene is TRBJ2-1, the V gene TRBV9; the match to TRBD2 covers 8 bases. The CDR3 is made up of 13 amino acids. Germline V gene data show CDR1 as SGDLS and CDR2 as YYNGEE. V was pared by 6 bases and J by 7 bases, with 6 bases of the junction left unmatched. Here the CDR3 reads CASNTGGPNEQFF. CDR3 bases: TGTGCCAGCAATACGGGAGGGCCGAATGAGCAGTTCTTC.

The chain combines TRBV28 with TRBJ2-1; D remains ambiguous. The CDR3 has 11 residues. The V gene's germline CDR1 is MDHEN and CDR2 SYDVKM. V was pared by 2 bases and J by 10 bases, with 6 bases between. The CDR3 nucleotides read TGTGCCAGCAGTTTAGAGACCGAGCAGTTCTTC. Protein: CASSLETEQFF.

This chain connects TRBV6-5 to TRBJ1-3; the D gene is possibly TRBD1 (5 bases). With 5 bases removed from V and 0 bases from J, the gap between germline ends came to 11 bases. CDR3 length: 15 amino acids. CDR1 and CDR2 from the germline V gene are MNHEY and SVGAGI. CDR3 nucleotides: TGTGCCAGCAGTCAACAGGCCAGCTCTGGAAACACCATATATTTT. It yields the protein CASSQQASSGNTIYF.

In DNA form, the CDR3 reads TGTGCCTGGAGTAAGGCCAGCTATGGCTACACCTTC. As protein: CAWSKASYGYTF. The V call is TRBV30, the J call TRBJ1-2, with D unclear. The CDR3 sequence is 12 residues long. CDR1 is GTSNPN and CDR2 is SVGIG in the germline V gene (reference sequence). The V gene lost 2 bases and the J gene lost 4 bases, with 8 bases spanning the gap.

The chain uses TRBV6-6 and TRBJ1-2; TRBD1 matches 10 bases. This CDR3 region has 16 residues. V gave up 0 bases and J gave up 3 bases; unmatched junction bases: 4. Germline loops: CDR1 MNHNY, CDR2 SVGAGI (reference sequence). CDR3 sequence (DNA): TGTGCCAGCAGTTACTCGGTGGGGACAGGGGACTATGGCTACACCTTC. This translates into CASSYSVGTGDYGYTF.

The CDR3, as DNA: TGTGCCAGCAGCTTGCAGACAGCCACCTACAATGAGCAGTTCTTC. Encoded protein: CASSLQTATYNEQFF. The chain couples TRBV5-4 to TRBJ2-1; D may be TRBD1 (5 bases). The CDR3 is 15 amino acids. V shed 1 base and J shed 2 bases, with 10 bases lying between them. Germline CDR1 is SGHNT and CDR2 is YYREEE (reference sequence).

V gene TRBV29-1 combines with J gene TRBJ2-5; TRBD1 is a possible D gene (6 bases). The CDR3 has 14 amino acids. Germline CDR1 and CDR2: SQVTM and ANQGSEA. Trimming cost V 7 bases and J 4 bases, with 19 bases left between them. CDR3 in amino acids: CSAKPQGRGETQYF. As DNA, the CDR3 is TGCAGCGCCAAACCACAGGGACGGGGAGAGACCCAGTACTTC.

This rearrangement joins TRBV4-1 to TRBJ2-7, with D possibly TRBD2 on 6 matching bases. Germline CDR1 reads MGHRA; CDR2 reads YSYEKL. The ends were cut back, 2 bases at V and 7 bases at J, with 15 bases in the middle. This CDR3 region has 14 residues. The CDR3 protein is CASSQPLGRREQYF. DNA for the CDR3: TGCGCCAGCAGCCAACCGCTTGGGAGGAGGGAGCAGTACTTC.

The V gene is TRBV28, the J gene TRBJ1-5; D call uncertain. Between the trimmed V and J ends, which lost 4 bases and 4 bases, there was a span of 5 bases. The CDR3 contains 12 residues. Germline V gives CDR1 MDHEN, CDR2 SYDVKM. CDR3 region: CASSSENQPQHF. The CDR3 bases are TGTGCCAGCAGTTCCGAAAATCAGCCCCAGCATTTT.

This clone was picked up one time. This chain connects TRBV19 to TRBJ1-2, with D perhaps matching TRBD1 (5 bases). From germline, CDR1 is LNHDA and CDR2 SQIVND (reference sequence). V lost 4 bases to trimming and J lost 1 base, with 10 bases between them. The CDR3 is made up of 14 amino acids. The CDR3 DNA is TGTGCCAGTAGTACAGGGACCGATAACTATGGCTACACCTTC. Protein sequence: CASSTGTDNYGYTF. Looking up the rest from reference TRBV19 and TRBJ1-2 gives the full variable domain: DGGITQSPKYLFRKEGQNVTLSCEQNLNHDAMYWYRQDPGQGLRLIYYSQIVNDFQKGDIAEGYSVSREKKESFPLTVTSAQKNPTAFYLCASSTGTDNYGYTFGSGTRLTVV.

The chain employs TRBV27 and TRBJ2-7; 9 bases match TRBD1. The germline CDR1 and CDR2 sequences are MNHEY and SMNVEV (reference sequence). The CDR3 has 13 residues. The V gene end was trimmed by 6 bases and the J gene end by 7 bases; junction bases not matched to a gene: 7. The CDR3 DNA reads as TGTGCCAGCAGACTCCAACAGGGGGCGGAGCAGTACTTC. It specifies CASRLQQGAEQYF.

The chain is built from TRBV3-1 (or the pseudogene TRBV3-2) and TRBJ2-5, with D possibly TRBD1 on 6 matching bases. With 1 base removed from V and 5 bases from J, the gap between germline ends came to 11 bases. Germline-derived CDR1 and CDR2 are LGHDT and YNNKEL (reference sequence). The CDR3 loop spans 14 amino acids. For the CDR3, the DNA is TGTGCCAGCAGCCAAGGGGGGCCCGGGGAGACCCAGTACTTC. Residues: CASSQGGPGETQYF.

The V call is TRBV7-9, the J call TRBJ2-2, with no clear D. Trimming cost V 2 bases and J 6 bases, with 16 bases left between them. The length of the CDR3 is 16 residues. Germline loops: CDR1 SEHNR, CDR2 FQNEAQ (reference sequence). CDR3 DNA sequence: TGTGCCAGCAGCTTAAGACCCCCCGGCGCGGCCGGGGAGCTGTTTTTT. Its translation is CASSLRPPGAAGELFF. The full variable domain, with the rest looked up from reference TRBV7-9 and TRBJ2-2, is DTGVSQNPRHKITKRGQNVTFRCDPISEHNRLYWYRQTLGQGPEFLTYFQNEAQLEKSRLLSDRFSAERPKGSFSTLEIQRTEQGDSAMYLCASSLRPPGAAGELFFGEGSRLTVL.

The rearrangement joins TRBV15 to TRBJ2-1, with no clear D. Germline CDR1 reads LNHNV; CDR2 reads YYDKDF (reference sequence). CDR3 length equals 15 residues. V lost 5 bases and J lost 6, with 17 bases in between. The DNA of the CDR3 is TGTGCCACCAGCCCCCCAAGAGGACGTACCAATGAGCAGTTCTTC. It translates to CATSPPRGRTNEQFF.

The genes are TRBV18 and TRBJ2-7, with 10 bases lining up with TRBD1. The length of the CDR3 is 14 residues. V shed 2 bases and J 5 bases; nucleotides not matched to a gene: 3. Germline CDR1 KGHSH, CDR2 LQKENI. CDR3 bases: TGTGCCAGCTCACCAATTGACAGGGGGCACGAGCAGTACTTC. It codes for CASSPIDRGHEQYF.

V gene TRBV5-1 combines with J gene TRBJ2-7; a weak D match, TRBD2 (5 bases). Trimming pared 2 bases from V and 7 bases from J, leaving 19 bases between. From germline, CDR1 is SGHRS and CDR2 YFSETQ. The CDR3 totals 15 residues. The DNA of the CDR3 is TGCGCCAGCAGCTTTAGGACTGGGAATAGAGAAGAGCAGTACTTC. It yields the protein CASSFRTGNREEQYF. The full variable domain, completed using reference TRBV5-1 and TRBJ2-7, is KAGVTQTPRYLIKTRGQQVTLSCSPISGHRSVSWYQQTPGQGLQFLFEYFSETQRNKGNFPGRFSGRQFSNSRSEMNVSTLELGDSALYLCASSFRTGNREEQYFGPGTRLTVT.

This chain connects TRBV27 to TRBJ1-2; unclear D gene. The germline gives CDR1 MNHEY, CDR2 SMNVEV (reference sequence). Trimming left V 3 bases short and J 4 bases short, with 9 bases between. This CDR3 spans 13 amino acids. In DNA form, the CDR3 reads TGTGCCAGCAGTTTTCGGGGATTCTATGGCTACACCTTC. This encodes CASSFRGFYGYTF.